This T cell receptor beta chain was sequenced in a study of shared clonotypes between healthy human individuals. V was clipped by 0 bases and J by 4 bases; unmatched bases: 4. Germline V gives CDR1 SGHTS, CDR2 YDEGEE. CDR3 length equals 16 residues. Libraries were prepared by immunoSEQ multiplex PCR; TCRdb keeps only in-frame clonotypes and omits some of them. Of 2 million to 2.5 million clones in the sample, 85% to 95% were seen once. The chain has TRBV5-8 and TRBJ2-1; 10 positions match TRBD1. The receptor was derived from a man aged 18 to 29 in good health. Some clones in this sample may be carry-over from other donors' samples. Sequencing used naive CD4+ T cells from PBMCs. Indicated subset: CD45RA+ positively selected. DNA of the CDR3: TGTGCCAGCAGCTTGGCTCTGGGACAGGGGTACAATGAGCAGTTCTTC. This sequence encodes CASSLALGQGYNEQFF. Supplemented by reference TRBV5-8 and TRBJ2-1, the full variable domain reads EAGVTQSPTHLIKTRGQQATLRCSPISGHTSVYWYQQALGLGLQFLLWYDEGEERNRGNFPPRFSGRQFPNYSSELNVNALELEDSALYLCASSLALGQGYNEQFFGPGTRLTVL.